This T cell receptor beta chain was captured by sequencing in a study of T cell repertoires in cytomegalovirus infection. Study details: Indications came from public TCR beta signatures; they pointed to CMV infection and to a matching HLA type.

In its sample, this clonotype was seen a few times. What it binds is unknown. TCRdb analysed the reads with MiXCR anew, one entry per CDR3 protein. The sample holds some 600,000 distinct CDR3 sequences, 24% seen once. Whole-study findings and limits: Cumulative public TCR beta family frequency identified CMV carriers with the relevant HLA. There were HLA-C-restricted CMV-specific TCR beta clonotypes dominating the ex vivo response.

V was cut by 4 bases and J by 4 bases, with 20 bases left in between. Germline lookup yields CDR1 DFQATT and CDR2 SNEGSKA (reference sequence). This CDR3 comprises 15 residues. The sequenced sample consisted of CD8+ T cells from PBMCs. The chain links TRBV20-1 to TRBJ2-7; tentatively, D is TRBD1 (6 bases). This receptor was taken from a human donor in good health (CMV status not recorded). Some clones in this sample may be carry-over from other donors' samples. This chain's CDR3 is CSATFVGQGLYEQYV. The CDR3, as DNA: TGCAGTGCTACCTTTGTTGGGCAGGGGTTATACGAGCAGTACGTC.